One T cell receptor (beta chain) is described in this entry. The CDR3 loop spans 14 amino acids. CDR1 and CDR2 from the germline V gene are MNHEY and SMNVEV (reference sequence). V dropped 5 bases and J dropped 8 bases, with 13 bases sitting between them. The data originate from a study of blood T cell repertoires in COVID-19. The data were produced by immunoSEQ multiplex PCR, yet TCRdb's version contains in-frame clones alone and is incomplete. The table includes hundreds of thousands of clones, roughly nine tenths detected once. The J gene is TRBJ1-6, the V gene TRBV27; D is uncertain. Specimen: peripheral blood. The receptor was isolated from a woman in her sixties who had recovered from COVID-19. CDR3 in amino acids: CASSVNRGDSPLHF. CDR3 coding DNA: TGTGCCAGCAGTGTAAACCGGGGAGATTCACCCCTCCACTTT.